This TCR beta chain was identified during a study of T-cell memory formation after mild COVID-19. TCRdb ran MiXCR on the 5' RACE reads and lists one entry per CDR3 protein. The repertoire holds 450,000 or so distinct CDR3 sequences, roughly 25% seen once, with about an eighth in the top ten. This CDR3 region has 15 residues. Germline V lookup: CDR1 LGHNA, CDR2 YSLEER. Trimming removed 1 base from V and 4 bases from J; junction bases left unmatched: 6. The chain couples TRBV4-3 to TRBJ2-7; TRBD2 matches 8 bases. This sequence was found in an adult woman who had mild COVID-19 (a few samples of this study predate the infection). Cell type and time point are not known. The specimen sequenced was PBMCs or a T cell subset sorted from them (not recorded which). CDR3 bases: TGCGCCAGCAGCCAAGTGAGTAGCGGGATGTACGAGCAGTACTTC. Residues: CASSQVSSGMYEQYF.